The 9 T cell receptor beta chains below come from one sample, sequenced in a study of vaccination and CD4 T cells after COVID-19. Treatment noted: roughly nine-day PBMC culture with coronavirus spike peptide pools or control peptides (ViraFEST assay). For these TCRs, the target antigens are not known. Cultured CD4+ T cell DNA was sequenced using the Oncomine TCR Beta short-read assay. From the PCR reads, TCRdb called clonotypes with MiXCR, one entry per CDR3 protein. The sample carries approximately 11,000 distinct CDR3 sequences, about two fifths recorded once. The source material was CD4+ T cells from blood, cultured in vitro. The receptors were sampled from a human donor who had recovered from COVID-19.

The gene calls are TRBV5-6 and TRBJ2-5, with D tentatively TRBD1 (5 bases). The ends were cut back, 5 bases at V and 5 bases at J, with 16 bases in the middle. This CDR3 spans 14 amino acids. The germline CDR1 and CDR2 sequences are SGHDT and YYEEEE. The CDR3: CASRFRPGMETQYF. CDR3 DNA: TGTGCCAGCAGGTTTCGGCCAGGGATGGAGACCCAGTACTTC.

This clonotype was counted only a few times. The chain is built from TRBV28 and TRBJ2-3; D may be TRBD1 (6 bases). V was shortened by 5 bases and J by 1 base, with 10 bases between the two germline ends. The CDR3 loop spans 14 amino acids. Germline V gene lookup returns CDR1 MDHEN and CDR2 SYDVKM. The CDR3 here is CASSPTGRTDTQYF. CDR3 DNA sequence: TGTGCCAGCAGTCCGACAGGCCGCACAGATACGCAGTATTTT.

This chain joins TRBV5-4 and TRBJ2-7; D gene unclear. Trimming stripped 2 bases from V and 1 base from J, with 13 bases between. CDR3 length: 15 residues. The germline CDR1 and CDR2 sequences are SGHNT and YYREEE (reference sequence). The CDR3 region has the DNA TGTGCCAGCAGCTTAGGCGGTGGACGTTCCTACGAGCAGTACTTC. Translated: CASSLGGGRSYEQYF.

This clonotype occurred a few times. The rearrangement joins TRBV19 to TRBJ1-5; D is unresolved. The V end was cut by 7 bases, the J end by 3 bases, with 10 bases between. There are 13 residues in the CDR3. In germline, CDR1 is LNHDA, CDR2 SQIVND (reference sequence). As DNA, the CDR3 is TGTGCCAGTAATTGGGCTTACAATCAGCCCCAGCATTTT. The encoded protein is CASNWAYNQPQHF.

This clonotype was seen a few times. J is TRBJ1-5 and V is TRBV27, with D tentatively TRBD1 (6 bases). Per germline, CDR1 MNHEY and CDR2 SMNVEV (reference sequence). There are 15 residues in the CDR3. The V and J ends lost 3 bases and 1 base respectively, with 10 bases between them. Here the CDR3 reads CASSFAGASNQPQHF. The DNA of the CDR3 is TGTGCCAGCAGTTTTGCAGGGGCCAGCAATCAGCCCCAGCATTTT.

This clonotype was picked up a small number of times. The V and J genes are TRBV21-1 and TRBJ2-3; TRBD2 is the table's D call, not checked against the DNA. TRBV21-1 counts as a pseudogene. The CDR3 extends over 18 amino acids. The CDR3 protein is CASSKGPEGTPGTDTQYF. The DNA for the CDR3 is TGTGCCAGCAGCAAAGGGCCCGAGGGCACTCCCGGGACAGATACGCAGTATTTT.

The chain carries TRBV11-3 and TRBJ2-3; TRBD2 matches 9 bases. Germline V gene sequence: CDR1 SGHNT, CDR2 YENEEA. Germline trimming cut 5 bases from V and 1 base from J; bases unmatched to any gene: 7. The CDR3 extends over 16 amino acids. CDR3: CASSQIAGAGTDTQYF. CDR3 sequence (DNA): TGTGCCAGCAGCCAAATAGCGGGAGCGGGCACAGATACGCAGTATTTT.

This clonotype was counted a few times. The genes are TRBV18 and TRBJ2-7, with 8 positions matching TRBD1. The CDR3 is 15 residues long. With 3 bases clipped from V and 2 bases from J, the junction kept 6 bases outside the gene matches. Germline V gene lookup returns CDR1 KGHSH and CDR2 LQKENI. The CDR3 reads CASSPAGTGTYEQYF. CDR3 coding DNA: TGTGCCAGCTCACCTGCCGGGACAGGCACCTACGAGCAGTACTTC. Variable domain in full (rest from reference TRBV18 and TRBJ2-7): NAGVMQNPRHLVRRRGQEARLRCSPMKGHSHVYWYRQLPEEGLKFMVYLQKENIIDESGMPKERFSAEFPKEGPSILRIQQVVRGDSAAYFCASSPAGTGTYEQYFGPGTRLTVT.

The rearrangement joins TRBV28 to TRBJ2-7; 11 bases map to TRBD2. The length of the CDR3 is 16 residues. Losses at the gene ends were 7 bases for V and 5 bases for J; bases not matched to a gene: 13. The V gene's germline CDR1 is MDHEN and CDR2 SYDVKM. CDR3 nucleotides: TGTGCCAGCACTATACATAGCGGGGGGGCCGGGAACGAGCAGTACTTC. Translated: CASTIHSGGAGNEQYF.